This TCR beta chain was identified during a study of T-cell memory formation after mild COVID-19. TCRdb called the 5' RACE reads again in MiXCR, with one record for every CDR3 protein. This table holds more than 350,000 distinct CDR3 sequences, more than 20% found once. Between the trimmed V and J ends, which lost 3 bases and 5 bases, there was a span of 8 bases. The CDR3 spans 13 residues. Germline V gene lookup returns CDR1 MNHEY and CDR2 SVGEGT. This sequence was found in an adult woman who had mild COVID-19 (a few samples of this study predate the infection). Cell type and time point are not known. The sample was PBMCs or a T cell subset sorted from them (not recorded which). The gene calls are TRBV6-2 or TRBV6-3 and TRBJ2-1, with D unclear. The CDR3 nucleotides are TGTGCCAGCAGTTATCAGCCCCACAATGAGCAGTTCTTC. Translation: CASSYQPHNEQFF.